The 32 T cell receptor beta chains given below trace back to one sample, sequenced in a study of cytomegalovirus exposure and HLA in healthy donors. PCR involved 60 Vbeta and 13 Jbeta primers. Only in-frame clones appear in the TCRdb table, and some are missing; sequencing was by immunoSEQ multiplex PCR. The sample contains roughly 140,000 clones, 60% to 80% of which appear only once. Sequencing input: PBMCs. These receptors were obtained from a male donor in good health and CMV-seronegative.

J is TRBJ1-1 and V is TRBV7-9; 8 nucleotides align to TRBD1. The CDR3 sequence is 15 residues long. Germline CDR1 reads SEHNR; CDR2 reads FQNEAQ (reference sequence). J was trimmed by 0 bases and V by 5 bases; bases with no gene match: 5. As DNA, the CDR3 is TGTGCCAGCAGCGCTCGGACAGGGTTGAACACTGAAGCTTTCTTT. This gives the protein CASSARTGLNTEAFF.

The V call is TRBV18, the J call TRBJ1-4, with TRBD1 matching over 9 bases. The CDR3 length is 14 residues. The germline V gene encodes CDR1 KGHSH and CDR2 LQKENI. The junction had 3 bases not matched to a gene; V was cut back by 4 bases and J by 6 bases. This CDR3 is CASSLTGGDEKLFF. In nucleotides, the CDR3 is TGTGCCAGCTCACTGACAGGGGGGGATGAAAAACTGTTTTTT.

CDR3 coding DNA: TGTGCCAGCAGCCCAGGGACTTTCACAGATACGCAGTATTTT. It encodes CASSPGTFTDTQYF. The chain joins TRBV5-4 to TRBJ2-3; perhaps TRBD2 as D (6 bases). Germline CDR1 SGHNT, CDR2 YYREEE (reference sequence). V lost 4 bases, J lost 2 bases, and 11 bases lay in between. The CDR3 loop spans 14 amino acids.

This rearrangement joins TRBV5-6 to TRBJ1-5; 7 nucleotides match TRBD1. This CDR3 spans 14 amino acids. CDR1 and CDR2 from the germline V gene are SGHDT and YYEEEE. After removal of 2 bases from V and 6 bases from J, the junction contained 5 bases not matched to a gene. In DNA, the CDR3 is TGTGCCAGCAGCTTCCAGGGGGAAGGTCAGCCCCAGCATTTT. Its protein product is CASSFQGEGQPQHF.

The CDR3 DNA is TGTGCCAGCAGCTTAGGTACAAGCTATGGCTACACCTTC. Translating it yields CASSLGTSYGYTF. J is TRBJ1-2 and V is TRBV11-3; D remains unclear. Germline CDR1 SGHNT, CDR2 YENEEA. CDR3 size: 13 residues. V lost 1 base, J lost 4 bases, and 7 bases lay in between.

V gene TRBV30 combines with J gene TRBJ2-3; D is undetermined. V was pared by 1 base and J by 1 base, with 6 bases between. This CDR3 is built from 13 residues. Germline CDR1 and CDR2: GTSNPN and SVGIG (reference sequence). CDR3 amino acids: CAWSGQGTDTQYF. The CDR3, as DNA: TGTGCCTGGAGTGGGCAGGGCACAGATACGCAGTATTTT.

The chain carries TRBV4-1 and TRBJ2-7, with TRBD2 matching 7 bases. The CDR3 is made up of 17 amino acids. The V gene end was trimmed by 0 bases and the J gene end by 1 base; junction bases not matched to a gene: 9. Germline CDR1 MGHRA, CDR2 YSYEKL. The DNA of the CDR3 is TGCGCCAGCAGCCAAGAGGGAGCGGGGACGCTGTCCTACGAGCAGTACTTC. Amino acids: CASSQEGAGTLSYEQYF.

The chain recombines TRBV18 with TRBJ2-6; a possible D gene is TRBD2 (5 bases). CDR1 is KGHSH and CDR2 is LQKENI in the germline V gene. The CDR3 covers 19 residues. V was clipped by 3 bases and J by 0 bases, with 18 bases between them. The CDR3 sequence: CASSPAGLLPDSGANVLTF. The CDR3 nucleotides are TGTGCCAGCTCACCGGCAGGACTCTTACCTGACTCTGGGGCCAACGTCCTGACTTTC.

The J gene is TRBJ2-2, the V gene TRBV19; 9 bases line up with TRBD2. The CDR3 length is 15 residues. The ends lost 6 bases at V and 1 base at J; junction bases unmatched: 3. The V gene's germline CDR1 is LNHDA and CDR2 SQIVND (reference sequence). CDR3 in amino acids: CASSSLAGNTGELFF. The CDR3 region has the DNA TGTGCCAGTAGCTCACTAGCGGGGAACACCGGGGAGCTGTTTTTT.

This rearrangement joins TRBV5-1 to TRBJ1-4; weak D call: TRBD1 (5 bases). This CDR3 has 15 amino acids. Trimming took off 0 bases at V and 8 bases at J, with 14 bases between the two ends. Germline V gene lookup returns CDR1 SGHRS and CDR2 YFSETQ. Here the CDR3 reads CASSLEGRDGEKLFF. The CDR3 nucleotides read TGCGCCAGCAGCTTGGAGGGCAGGGATGGAGAAAAACTGTTTTTT.

The genes are TRBV5-4 and TRBJ1-2; no clear D. Trimming removed 0 bases at V and 6 bases at J, with 18 bases between. The germline CDR1 and CDR2 sequences are SGHNT and YYREEE (reference sequence). The CDR3 spans 16 residues. Here the CDR3 DNA reads TGTGCCAGCAGCTTGGTAGACCGACGGAGGTATGATGGCTACACCTTC. Translated: CASSLVDRRRYDGYTF.

A few counts support this clone. The V and J genes are TRBV5-1 and TRBJ2-7; 9 bases are a match to TRBD2. This CDR3 contains 16 residues. Germline V CDR1 and CDR2: SGHRS, YFSETQ. V was pared by 4 bases and J by 2 bases, with 10 bases of the junction left unmatched. The CDR3 region has the DNA TGCGCCAGCAGCCCCACCCAGGTAGCGGGGGCCTACGAGCAGTACTTC. It is translated as CASSPTQVAGAYEQYF.

In this sample, this clone turned up a few times. V usage is TRBV10-1 and J usage is TRBJ2-7; 9 bases line up with TRBD1. Trimming cost V 3 bases and J 5 bases; bases outside gene matches: 5. CDR1 is WNHNN, CDR2 SYGVQD, per germline (reference sequence). CDR3 length: 14 amino acids. As DNA, the CDR3 is TGCGCCAGCAGTGAAGGGACAGGGCCCCACGAGCAGTACTTC. It is translated as CASSEGTGPHEQYF.

The J gene is TRBJ2-2, the V gene TRBV29-1; TRBD2 matches at 14 bases. The CDR3 is 18 amino acids. V was clipped by 2 bases and J by 0 bases; unmatched bases: 5. CDR1 is SQVTM and CDR2 is ANQGSEA in the germline V gene. CDR3 in DNA: TGCAGCGTTGAAAAAGGACTAGCGGGGGGAACGAACACCGGGGAGCTGTTTTTT. Encoded protein: CSVEKGLAGGTNTGELFF.

Only one count was recorded for this clone. The chain links TRBV7-2 to TRBJ2-3, with TRBD1 as a possible D gene (5 bases). The germline V gene encodes CDR1 SGHTA and CDR2 FQGNSA. CDR3 length equals 16 residues. V shed 1 base and J shed 1 base, with 12 bases lying between them. The CDR3 loop is CASSLGSGRGTDTQYF. In DNA form, the CDR3 reads TGTGCCAGCAGCTTAGGATCGGGCAGGGGCACAGATACGCAGTATTTT.

In its sample, this clone was seen a few times. The rearrangement uses TRBV29-1 and TRBJ1-2; possible D gene TRBD1, 5 bases. Looked up from germline, CDR1 is SQVTM and CDR2 is ANQGSEA. This CDR3 is built from 13 residues. V lost 2 bases to trimming and J lost 4 bases, with 11 bases between them. Here the CDR3 DNA reads TGCAGCGTTGAACCACAGGCAAGCTATGGCTACACCTTC. Translating gives CSVEPQASYGYTF.

This clone was seen more than once but under ten times. J is TRBJ2-3 and V is TRBV7-3, with D perhaps matching TRBD2 (5 bases). Trimming took 6 bases from V and 7 from J, leaving 17 bases between them. The V gene's germline CDR1 is SGHTA and CDR2 FQGTGA. This CDR3 region has 14 residues. DNA for the CDR3: TGTGCCAGCAGTGAACTAGGTGGCATGTATACGCAGTATTTT. It encodes CASSELGGMYTQYF.

The chain employs TRBV2 and TRBJ1-1; 8 bases align to TRBD1. Germline CDR1 is SNHLY and CDR2 is FYNNEI. J gave up 4 bases and V 6 bases, and 4 bases lay outside the gene matches. This CDR3 spans 13 amino acids. The chain's CDR3 is CASSPTGVTEAFF. The DNA for the CDR3 is TGTGCCAGCAGCCCGACAGGGGTCACTGAAGCTTTCTTT.

The V gene is TRBV5-1, the J gene TRBJ1-6; 7 bases are a match to TRBD1. CDR3 length equals 16 residues. J gave up 0 bases and V 4 bases, and 4 bases lay outside the gene matches. In germline, CDR1 is SGHRS, CDR2 YFSETQ. The CDR3 DNA reads TGCGCCAGCAGCGGCAGGGGGGTCTCCTATAATTCACCCCTCCACTTT. Translating it yields CASSGRGVSYNSPLHF.

The chain couples TRBV7-9 to TRBJ1-2, with D possibly being TRBD1 (6 bases). Germline V gene lookup returns CDR1 SEHNR and CDR2 FQNEAQ (reference sequence). The CDR3 loop spans 14 amino acids. Trimming pared 10 bases from V and 1 base from J, leaving 16 bases between. CDR3 loop: CATLQGPFNYGYTF. The CDR3 DNA sequence: TGTGCCACCTTACAGGGACCCTTTAACTATGGCTACACCTTC.

The chain joins TRBV9 to TRBJ2-3; D is possibly TRBD2 (6 bases). CDR3 length: 14 residues. With 1 base removed from V and 3 bases from J, the gap between germline ends came to 9 bases. From germline, CDR1 is SGDLS and CDR2 YYNGEE. The CDR3, as DNA: TGTGCCAGCAGCGTAACTAGCCTGACAGATACGCAGTATTTT. It translates to CASSVTSLTDTQYF. Based on the CDR3 plus reference TRBV9 and TRBJ2-3, the full variable domain is DSGVTQTPKHLITATGQRVTLRCSPRSGDLSVYWYQQSLDQGLQFLIQYYNGEERAKGNILERFSAQQFPDLHSELNLSSLELGDSALYFCASSVTSLTDTQYFGPGTRLTVL.

The V and J genes are TRBV13 and TRBJ1-1; D remains unclear. V shed 5 bases and J shed 0 bases, with 19 bases lying between them. The CDR3 has 17 amino acids. Germline CDR1 reads PRHDT; CDR2 reads FYEKMQ (reference sequence). The CDR3, as DNA: TGTGCCAGCAGCCAGCGGTTTGGGAGGTCGGTGAACACTGAAGCTTTCTTT. Its translation: CASSQRFGRSVNTEAFF.

V is TRBV5-1 and J is TRBJ1-1; 9 bases match TRBD1. Germline trimming cut 7 bases from V and 5 bases from J; bases unmatched to any gene: 9. The CDR3 contains 14 residues. The germline CDR1 and CDR2 sequences are SGHRS and YFSETQ. The CDR3: CASGWTGDLTEAFF. CDR3 coding DNA: TGCGCCAGCGGCTGGACAGGGGATCTTACTGAAGCTTTCTTT.

J is TRBJ2-7 and V is TRBV6-1, with TRBD2 identical over 8 bases. J was trimmed by 2 bases and V by 4 bases; bases with no gene match: 4. Germline assignment: CDR1 MNHNS and CDR2 SASEGT. The CDR3 has 14 amino acids. The DNA for the CDR3 is TGTGCCAGCAGTGGTCGGGAGGGGACCTACGAGCAGTACTTC. Encoded protein: CASSGREGTYEQYF.

The chain joins TRBV5-4 to TRBJ2-7, with a possible D match to TRBD2 (6 bases). Germline V CDR1 and CDR2: SGHNT, YYREEE (reference sequence). CDR3 size: 12 residues. V was clipped by 4 bases and J by 6 bases, with 11 bases between them. The CDR3 sequence is CASSETSSEQYF. The CDR3 coding sequence is TGTGCCAGCAGCGAGACTAGTTCCGAGCAGTACTTC.

This sequence joins TRBV13 and TRBJ2-6; 12 positions agree with TRBD2. V lost 5 bases, J lost 1 base, and 9 bases stayed unmatched. The CDR3 consists of 19 residues. In germline, CDR1 is PRHDT, CDR2 FYEKMQ (reference sequence). CDR3 DNA: TGTGCCAGCAGCCCGAGGAACCTAGCGGGGGGGTCTGGGGCCAACGTCCTGACTTTC. As protein: CASSPRNLAGGSGANVLTF.

This chain uses TRBV10-3 with TRBJ2-7; 9 nucleotides agree with TRBD1. With 6 bases clipped from V and 2 bases from J, the junction kept 5 bases outside the gene matches. The CDR3 length is 14 residues. Germline assignment: CDR1 ENHRY and CDR2 SYGVKD. The CDR3, as DNA: TGTGCCATCAGCCCGGGACAGGGCGCCTACGAGCAGTACTTC. It specifies CAISPGQGAYEQYF.

The rearrangement uses TRBV7-2 and TRBJ1-5; D perhaps matches TRBD1 (5 bases). The germline CDR1 and CDR2 sequences are SGHTA and FQGNSA. V shed 3 bases and J shed 1 base, with 10 bases lying between them. CDR3 length equals 15 residues. This CDR3 reads CASSFDGGSNQPQHF. DNA of the CDR3: TGTGCCAGCAGCTTCGACGGGGGAAGCAATCAGCCCCAGCATTTT.

The chain combines TRBV29-1 with TRBJ1-1, with D unresolved. This CDR3 is built from 12 residues. V shed 4 bases and J shed 5 bases, with 11 bases lying between them. Germline loops: CDR1 SQVTM, CDR2 ANQGSEA. The CDR3 loop reads CSVAAGWTEAFF. As DNA, the CDR3 is TGCAGCGTTGCGGCAGGATGGACTGAAGCTTTCTTT.

The chain combines TRBV7-9 with TRBJ2-1, with TRBD2 matching 14 bases. The V and J ends lost 5 bases and 9 bases, in that order; junction bases with no gene match: 6. The CDR3 is 15 residues long. Germline CDR1 reads SEHNR; CDR2 reads FQNEAQ (reference sequence). DNA of the CDR3: TGTGCCAGCAGCGAAATGGGACTAGCGGGAGTTGAGCAGTTCTTC. It specifies CASSEMGLAGVEQFF.

The chain couples TRBV12-5 to TRBJ1-3; no reliable D call. CDR1 LGHNT and CDR2 FRNRAP come from the germline V gene. The CDR3 spans 14 residues. V gave up 5 bases and J gave up 0 bases, with 8 bases separating them. The CDR3 sequence is CASGASLSGNTIYF. As DNA, the CDR3 is TGTGCTAGTGGTGCGAGTCTCTCTGGAAACACCATATATTTT.

The rearrangement uses TRBV10-3 and TRBJ2-1, with 8 bases that match TRBD1. The CDR3 spans 15 residues. J was trimmed by 7 bases and V by 11 bases; bases with no gene match: 16. Looked up from germline, CDR1 is ENHRY and CDR2 is SYGVKD. The CDR3 sequence: CAAGPQGDFWNEQFF. The CDR3 DNA follows: TGTGCCGCAGGACCACAGGGGGACTTTTGGAATGAGCAGTTCTTC.